The 7 T cell receptor beta chains listed next were all sequenced from one sample in a study of T cells in Graves' hyperthyroidism and ophthalmopathy. It was RNA transcripts that yielded the amplified TCR beta CDR3 regions. The HTBI set primed first-round TCR CDR3 RT-PCR. TCRdb analysed the multiplex PCR reads with MiXCR anew, one entry per CDR3 protein. The table lists more than 350,000 distinct CDR3 sequences, about a sixth of them singletons. The sequencing input was blood. These receptors all come from a woman younger than 45 with Graves' hyperthyroidism that later progressed to Graves' ophthalmopathy.

The chain recombines TRBV6-1 with TRBJ1-2; D remains ambiguous. Trimming left V 5 bases short and J 4 bases short, with 14 bases between. This CDR3 spans 14 amino acids. The germline gives CDR1 MNHNS, CDR2 SASEGT. Here the CDR3 reads CASSYRTGIYGYTF. The CDR3 DNA follows: TGTGCCAGCAGTTATAGGACGGGGATCTATGGCTACACCTTC.

In its sample, this clonotype was seen many times. This rearrangement joins TRBV7-8 to TRBJ2-1, with unresolved D. The V end was cut by 2 bases, the J end by 5 bases, with 10 bases between. This CDR3 comprises 14 residues. CDR1 is SGHVS and CDR2 is FQNEAQ in the germline V gene. The CDR3 nucleotides are TGTGCCAGCAGCTTATGGTTCGGAGACAATGAGCAGTTCTTC. As protein: CASSLWFGDNEQFF.

At least ten counts were recorded for this clonotype. The rearrangement links TRBV6-1 to TRBJ2-1; D not certain. The germline V gene encodes CDR1 MNHNS and CDR2 SASEGT. This CDR3 has 13 residues. V lost 0 bases, J lost 13 bases, and 13 bases lay in between. CDR3 nucleotides: TGTGCCAGCAGTGAAGCGAACAGATTCCATCAGTTCTTC. This sequence encodes CASSEANRFHQFF.

V is TRBV2 and J is TRBJ2-7, with 7 nucleotides matching TRBD2. The CDR3 runs 13 residues. With V trimmed by 6 bases and J by 2 bases, 4 bases remained unmatched. CDR1 and CDR2 (germline): SNHLY, FYNNEI. Written as DNA, the CDR3 is TGTGCCAGCAGGCTACGGGGGGCCTACGAGCAGTACTTC. Protein: CASRLRGAYEQYF.

Ten or more counts support this clonotype. This sequence joins TRBV2 and TRBJ2-7, with 7 bases lining up with TRBD1. J gave up 4 bases and V 7 bases, and 4 bases lay outside the gene matches. CDR1 and CDR2 (germline): SNHLY, FYNNEI. CDR3 size: 12 residues. CDR3 in DNA: TGTGCCAGCAAAGGGGGCTCGTACGAGCAGTACTTC. It is translated as CASKGGSYEQYF.

This clonotype occurred many times. The rearrangement uses TRBV5-1 and TRBJ2-1; 9 bases match TRBD1. Germline CDR1 SGHRS, CDR2 YFSETQ. CDR3 length: 14 residues. V lost 7 bases, J lost 6 bases, and 8 bases stayed unmatched. CDR3 sequence: CASVGGTGSNEQFF. The CDR3 DNA sequence: TGCGCCAGCGTGGGGGGGACAGGGTCCAATGAGCAGTTCTTC.

This clonotype was observed at least ten times. The V and J genes are TRBV10-3 and TRBJ2-3; 7 bases are shared with TRBD1. Germline V gene sequence: CDR1 ENHRY, CDR2 SYGVKD. This CDR3 has 13 residues. J gave up 5 bases and V 7 bases, and 6 bases lay outside the gene matches. This CDR3 reads CAITPGQLDTQYF. The CDR3 DNA reads as TGTGCCATCACCCCGGGACAGCTAGATACGCAGTATTTT.